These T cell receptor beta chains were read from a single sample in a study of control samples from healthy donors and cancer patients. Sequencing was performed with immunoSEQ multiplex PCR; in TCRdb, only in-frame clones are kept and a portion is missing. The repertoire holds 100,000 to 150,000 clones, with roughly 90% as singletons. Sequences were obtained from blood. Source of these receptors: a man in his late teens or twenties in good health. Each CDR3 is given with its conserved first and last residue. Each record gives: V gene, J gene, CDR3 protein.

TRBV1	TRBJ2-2	CTSSPPGGGRTGELFF
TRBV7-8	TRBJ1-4	CASSLPRDSGANEKLFF
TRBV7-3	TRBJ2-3	CASSQTGNWADTQYF
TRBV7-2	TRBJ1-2	CASSGVRAGVYGYTF
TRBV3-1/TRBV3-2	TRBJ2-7	CASSHGTSAYEQYF
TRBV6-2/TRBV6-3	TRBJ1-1	CASSYSGGRNTEAFF
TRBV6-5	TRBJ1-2	CASISFQAYGYTF
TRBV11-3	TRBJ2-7	CASSLWGGGSYEQYF
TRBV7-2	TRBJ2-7	CASSLHLGQVYEQYF
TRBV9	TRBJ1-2	CASSVGGTGGCYGYTF
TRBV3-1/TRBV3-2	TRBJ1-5	CASSHSGRGRNQPQHF
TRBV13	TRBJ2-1	CASSSRGDEQFF
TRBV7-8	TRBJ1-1	CASSLAAGEAFF
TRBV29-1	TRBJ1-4	CSVAGFATNEKLFF
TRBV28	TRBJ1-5	CASSEDSELQPQHF
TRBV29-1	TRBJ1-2	CSAGTGEGGYTF
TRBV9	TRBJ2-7	CASSVEVDSGIPNEQYF
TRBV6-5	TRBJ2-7	CASSYSGAGASYEQYF
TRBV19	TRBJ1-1	CASSIGDEAFF
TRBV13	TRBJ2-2	CASRTLALTGELFF
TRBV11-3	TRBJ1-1	CASSAEDTEAFF
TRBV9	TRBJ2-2	CASSVRAGNTGELFF
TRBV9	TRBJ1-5	CASSVGLDSLGSNQPQHF
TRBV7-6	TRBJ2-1	CASSFISSGRPNYNEQFF
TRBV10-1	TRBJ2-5	CASSESRLVTAQETQYF
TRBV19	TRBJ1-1	CASSIGSGNTEAFF
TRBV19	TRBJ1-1	CASLRQGMNTEAFF
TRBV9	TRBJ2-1	CASSVNVGVEQFF
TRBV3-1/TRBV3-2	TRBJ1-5	CASSQRAGLGDQPQHF
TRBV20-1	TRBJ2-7	CSARKTYEQYF
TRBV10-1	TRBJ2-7	CASSDPPDNLSGGEQYF
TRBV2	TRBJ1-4	CASSYRGGGEKLFF
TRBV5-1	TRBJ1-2	CASREDRNYGYTF
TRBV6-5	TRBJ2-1	CASSYSGGSSYNEQFF
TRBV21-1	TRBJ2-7	CASSKDRTSGSYEQYF
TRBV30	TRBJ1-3	CAWSSIPRSPGNTIYF
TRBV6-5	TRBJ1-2	CASSYDQGLSGYTF
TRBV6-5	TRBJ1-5	CASSYGVTGNQPQHF
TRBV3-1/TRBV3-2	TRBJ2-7	CASSRDAGIYEQYF
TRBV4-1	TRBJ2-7	CASSLGGDEQYF
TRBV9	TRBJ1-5	CASSVGTGQPQHF
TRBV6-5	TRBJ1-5	CASSLRQGNQPQHF
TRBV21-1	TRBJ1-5	CASSKVEGRTGGNQPQHF
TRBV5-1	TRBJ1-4	CASSLTAGSSAGANEKLFF
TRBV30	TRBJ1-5	CAWSGGIYANQPQHF
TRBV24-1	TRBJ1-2	CATSDSEGSYGYTF
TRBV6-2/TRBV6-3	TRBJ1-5	CASSSLGTGRNQPQHF
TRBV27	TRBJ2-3	CASSPPRGGSLTDTQYF
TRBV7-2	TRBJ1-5	CASSSNTGTGGQPQHF